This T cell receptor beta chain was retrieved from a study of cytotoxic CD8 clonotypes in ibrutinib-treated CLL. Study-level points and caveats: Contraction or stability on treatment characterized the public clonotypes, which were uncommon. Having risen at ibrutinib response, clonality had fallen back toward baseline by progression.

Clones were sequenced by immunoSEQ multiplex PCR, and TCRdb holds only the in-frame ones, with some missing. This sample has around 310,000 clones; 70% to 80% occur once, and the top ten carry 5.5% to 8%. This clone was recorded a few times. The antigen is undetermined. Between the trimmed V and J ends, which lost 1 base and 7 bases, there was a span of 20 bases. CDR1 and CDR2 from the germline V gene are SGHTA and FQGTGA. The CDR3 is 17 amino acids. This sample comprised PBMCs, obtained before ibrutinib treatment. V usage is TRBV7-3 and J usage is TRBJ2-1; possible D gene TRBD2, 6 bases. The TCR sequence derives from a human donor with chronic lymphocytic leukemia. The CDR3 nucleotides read TGTGCCAGCAGCTTAAACCCACCGGGAGTGGCGGGAAATGAGCAGTTCTTC. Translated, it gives CASSLNPPGVAGNEQFF.